One sample yielded the 32 T cell receptor beta chains listed below, sequenced in a study of breast tumors, draining lymph nodes, adjacent tissues (dated by TCRdb to 2016 to 2017). Library construction relied on multiplex PCR. Sequencing instrument: Illumina HiSeq 2000. TCRdb handled the public reads itself, with Q25 trimming in fastp and clone calling in MiXCR, and kept productive beta chains. Merged by CDR3 protein, the rows form single entries marked with the most common genes and DNA. This sample holds tens of thousands of distinct CDR3 sequences; roughly 69% were observed only once. The ten largest clones represent 15% to 20% of the sample. Sequenced material: breast tumor tissue. The source of these receptors is a female donor with breast cancer. Some clones in this sample may be carry-over from other donors' samples.

This clonotype was detected a few times. V usage is TRBV4-1 and J usage is TRBJ1-6; a weak D match, TRBD1 (5 bases). Trimming took off 0 bases at V and 0 bases at J, with 9 bases between the two ends. The germline CDR1 and CDR2 sequences are MGHRA and YSYEKL. The CDR3 extends over 17 amino acids. In DNA form, the CDR3 reads TGCGCCAGCAGCCAAGATGGGGGGAGCTCCTATAATTCACCCCTCCACTTT. Amino acid sequence: CASSQDGGSSYNSPLHF.

Within the sample, this clonotype is medium-sized (0.01 to 0.1%). This CDR3 is CAIRTTGQPTNYGYTF. The CDR3 bases are TGTGCCATCAGGACCACTGGACAGCCTACTAACTATGGCTACACCTTC. The chain recombines TRBV10-3 with TRBJ1-2; weak D call: TRBD1 (6 bases). The CDR3 sequence is 16 residues long. The germline V and J ends were trimmed by 6 bases and 0 bases, with 17 bases remaining between them. CDR1 is ENHRY and CDR2 is SYGVKD in the germline V gene.

The chain uses TRBV5-1 and TRBJ2-3; D may correspond to TRBD1 or TRBD2 (5 bases each). V was pared by 0 bases and J by 2 bases, with 10 bases between. This CDR3 has 15 residues. Germline CDR1 is SGHRS and CDR2 is YFSETQ. The CDR3 DNA follows: TGCGCCAGCAGCTTGGCTGGGGGACCCACAGATACGCAGTATTTT. Encoded protein: CASSLAGGPTDTQYF.

This clonotype is labeled medium-sized. The genes are TRBV4-1 and TRBJ1-3, with D uncertain. Trimming shortened V by 0 bases and J by 2 bases, and 11 bases separated the two germline ends. Looked up from germline, CDR1 is MGHRA and CDR2 is YSYEKL. CDR3 length equals 16 residues. The CDR3 here is CASSQEGNRAGNTIYF. The CDR3 DNA sequence: TGCGCCAGCAGCCAAGAAGGAAATCGCGCTGGAAACACCATATATTTT.

This chain joins TRBV15 and TRBJ1-6; a weak D match, TRBD1 (6 bases). V dropped 5 bases and J dropped 10 bases, with 12 bases sitting between them. Germline V gives CDR1 LNHNV, CDR2 YYDKDF (reference sequence). CDR3 size: 13 residues. In DNA form, the CDR3 reads TGTGCCACCAGCGACAGGAGAGGCTCACCCCTCCACTTT. Its protein is CATSDRRGSPLHF.

The gene calls are TRBV9 and TRBJ1-6; the match to TRBD1 covers 7 bases. Germline V gene data show CDR1 as SGDLS and CDR2 as YYNGEE. Trimming took 0 bases from V and 7 from J; bases not matched to a gene: 4. This CDR3 has 15 amino acids. CDR3 sequence: CASSVEGARNSPLHF. The CDR3 coding sequence is TGTGCCAGCAGCGTAGAGGGGGCACGGAATTCACCCCTCCACTTT.

The rearrangement uses TRBV5-5 and TRBJ2-5; 9 positions agree with TRBD1. Germline CDR1 reads SGHKS; CDR2 reads YYEKEE (reference sequence). The CDR3 is 14 amino acids. J gave up 5 bases and V 0 bases, and 2 bases lay outside the gene matches. The CDR3 reads CASSLGTGVETQYF. CDR3 sequence (DNA): TGTGCCAGCAGCTTGGGGACAGGGGTTGAGACCCAGTACTTC.

Judged by abundance, this clonotype is medium-sized. The rearrangement links TRBV7-9 to TRBJ2-5, with a tentative D call TRBD2 (5 bases). Per germline, CDR1 SEHNR and CDR2 FQNEAQ (reference sequence). The ends were cut back, 1 base at V and 5 bases at J, with 17 bases in the middle. This CDR3 contains 16 residues. This chain's CDR3 is CASSLGGPLAVETQYF. CDR3 DNA: TGTGCCAGCAGCTTAGGAGGGCCCCTTGCTGTGGAGACCCAGTACTTC. Complete variable domain (other parts from reference TRBV7-9 and TRBJ2-5): DTGVSQNPRHKITKRGQNVTFRCDPISEHNRLYWYRQTLGQGPEFLTYFQNEAQLEKSRLLSDRFSAERPKGSFSTLEIQRTEQGDSAMYLCASSLGGPLAVETQYFGPGTRLLVL.

On this clonotype itself: A read error may produce the germline difference seen at one junction end. The chain's CDR3 is CASSPGPRGYPF. In DNA form, the CDR3 reads TGCGCCAGCAGCCCCGGACCGAGAGGCTACCCCTTC. The chain combines TRBV5-1 with TRBJ1-2; D is undetermined. CDR3 length equals 12 residues. The germline V gene has CDR1 SGHRS and CDR2 YFSETQ. The whole variable domain, remainder taken from reference TRBV5-1 and TRBJ1-2, is KAGVTQTPRYLIKTRGQQVTLSCSPISGHRSVSWYQQTPGQGLQFLFEYFSETQRNKGNFPGRFSGRQFSNSRSEMNVSTLELGDSALYLCASSPGPRGYPFGSGTRLTVV.

V and J are TRBV12-3 or TRBV12-4 and TRBJ1-3; D unclear. The CDR3 is 15 amino acids. The ends were cut back, 0 bases at V and 2 bases at J, with 8 bases in the middle. The DNA for the CDR3 is TGTGCCAGCAGTTTAGCAGGTGGTGCTGGAAACACCATATATTTT. This translates into CASSLAGGAGNTIYF.

The V gene is TRBV5-1, the J gene TRBJ1-1; tentative D call: TRBD1 (5 bases). Trimming cost V 0 bases and J 11 bases, with 17 bases left between them. CDR3 size: 14 residues. Germline V CDR1 and CDR2: SGHRS, YFSETQ. CDR3 DNA: TGCGCCAGCAGCTTGGCCCTTACCCGGGACGGGGCTTTCTTT. This encodes CASSLALTRDGAFF.

The J gene is TRBJ1-4, the V gene TRBV10-3, with D possibly TRBD1 on 5 matching bases. CDR1 is ENHRY and CDR2 is SYGVKD in the germline V gene. Trimming removed 2 bases from V and 5 bases from J, with 9 bases in between. The length of the CDR3 is 14 residues. CDR3 coding DNA: TGTGCCATCAGTGAGGGGGGGGGGAATGAAAAACTGTTTTTT. Its translation is CAISEGGGNEKLFF.

This clonotype has ten or more counts. V usage is TRBV3-1 and J usage is TRBJ2-5; D is tentatively TRBD1 or TRBD2 (5 bases each). V lost 0 bases and J lost 5, with 13 bases in between. The CDR3 has 15 residues. Germline assignment: CDR1 LGHDT and CDR2 YNNKEL (reference sequence). The CDR3 protein is CASSQDQGEWETQYF. In nucleotides, the CDR3 is TGTGCCAGCAGCCAAGATCAAGGGGAGTGGGAGACCCAGTACTTC.

The J gene is TRBJ1-2, the V gene TRBV5-1; 10 nucleotides agree with TRBD1. Trimming at V came to 1 base and at J to 3 bases, leaving 9 bases not matched to a gene. Germline assignment: CDR1 SGHRS and CDR2 YFSETQ. CDR3 size: 17 residues. CDR3 sequence: CASSLFPRQGADYGYTF. The CDR3 DNA is TGCGCCAGCAGCTTGTTCCCAAGACAGGGGGCTGACTATGGCTACACCTTC.

This clonotype is labeled as medium-sized (0.01 to 0.1%). The genes are TRBV5-1 and TRBJ1-2; D is unclear. This CDR3 comprises 15 residues. CDR1 is SGHRS, CDR2 YFSETQ, per germline. The V end was cut by 3 bases, the J end by 6 bases, with 18 bases between. The CDR3 sequence: CASSSDTPKIDGYTF. The CDR3 DNA sequence: TGCGCCAGCAGCTCTGACACCCCTAAAATCGATGGCTACACCTTC.

The gene calls are TRBV5-1 and TRBJ1-4; tentatively, D is TRBD1 (5 bases). The CDR3 is 15 residues long. Germline loops: CDR1 SGHRS, CDR2 YFSETQ. V was cut by 0 bases and J by 3 bases, with 9 bases left in between. In nucleotides, the CDR3 is TGCGCCAGCAGCTTGGAGTCAGGGTCTAATGAAAAACTGTTTTTT. Amino acids: CASSLESGSNEKLFF.

This clonotype was seen a handful of times. This CDR3 is CASSLGQGVDNSPLHF. The CDR3 DNA is TGCGCCAGCAGCCTCGGGCAGGGGGTCGACAATTCACCCCTCCACTTT. The gene calls are TRBV5-1 and TRBJ1-6, with 7 bases identical to TRBD1. Losses at the gene ends were 4 bases for V and 7 bases for J; bases not matched to a gene: 11. Germline CDR1 is SGHRS and CDR2 is YFSETQ. CDR3 size: 16 residues.

This clonotype was seen a few times. Since the CDR3 does not end with the conserved phenylalanine or tryptophan, this likely comes from a read error. J is TRBJ2-3 and V is TRBV20-1; D possibly corresponds to TRBD2 (5 bases). The CDR3 has 14 residues. Germline CDR1 is DFQATT and CDR2 is SNEGSKA (reference sequence). Trimming removed 4 bases at V and 2 bases at J, with 13 bases between. In DNA form, the CDR3 reads TGCAGTGCTATCTGGAGCGGACCCACAGATACGCAGTATTTG. Translating gives CSAIWSGPTDTQYL.

This chain joins TRBV7-9 and TRBJ1-5, with 9 nucleotides matching TRBD1. V dropped 4 bases and J dropped 5; count of bases not matched to a gene: 3. The length of the CDR3 is 14 residues. The germline V gene has CDR1 SEHNR and CDR2 FQNEAQ (reference sequence). CDR3 region: CASSWTGDYQPQHF. The CDR3 DNA sequence: TGTGCCAGCAGCTGGACAGGGGATTATCAGCCCCAGCATTTT.

V is TRBV9 and J is TRBJ1-4; TRBD1 agrees at 11 bases. Germline values: CDR1 SGDLS, CDR2 YYNGEE. V was clipped by 2 bases and J by 0 bases; unmatched bases: 3. The CDR3 length is 17 residues. The CDR3 DNA is TGTGCCAGCAGCGTCGGACAGGGGGCGGCAACTAATGAAAAACTGTTTTTT. Amino acid sequence: CASSVGQGAATNEKLFF.

This clonotype was detected many times. This may come from a read error, since a much larger clone is one base off. The chain employs TRBV5-6 and TRBJ1-5; D unclear. The V end lost 1 base, the J end lost 6 bases, and 17 bases lay between the germline ends. The CDR3 consists of 16 residues. Germline V gene lookup returns CDR1 SGHDT and CDR2 YYEEEE. The CDR3 sequence: CASSLFWADTAQPQHF. The CDR3 DNA reads as TGTGCCAGCAGCTTGTTTTGGGCGGATACCGCTCAGCCCCAGCATTTT.

J is TRBJ2-6 and V is TRBV20-1; D unresolved. V shed 0 bases and J shed 0 bases, with 6 bases lying between them. CDR1 and CDR2 from the germline V gene are DFQATT and SNEGSKA (reference sequence). The CDR3 has 15 residues. CDR3 sequence (DNA): TGCAGTGCTAGAGATGTCGGCTCTGGGGCCAACGTCCTGACTTTC. Its protein product is CSARDVGSGANVLTF.

This chain links TRBV2 with TRBJ2-5; the match to TRBD2 covers 7 bases. The CDR3 is 16 residues long. Germline-derived CDR1 and CDR2 are SNHLY and FYNNEI. V dropped 4 bases and J dropped 0; count of bases not matched to a gene: 8. The CDR3 coding sequence is TGTGCCAGCAGTGGACTAGCCCACATCTACCAAGAGACCCAGTACTTC. Amino acid sequence: CASSGLAHIYQETQYF.

On this clonotype itself: At one end, the junction sequence differs from germline, possibly due to a read error. The chain joins TRBV9 to TRBJ2-5; TRBD1 matches at 8 bases. The CDR3 runs to 15 residues. Germline values: CDR1 SGDLS, CDR2 YYNGEE. CDR3 in DNA: TGTGCCAGCAGCGTAGAAACAGGGGGTCAAGAGGCCCAGTACTTC. Residues: CASSVETGGQEAQYF.

This clonotype showed up just a few times. V gene TRBV7-6 combines with J gene TRBJ2-2; D gene ambiguous. Germline V gene sequence: CDR1 SGHVS, CDR2 FNYEAQ. Between the trimmed V and J ends, which lost 8 bases and 2 bases, there was a span of 12 bases. The CDR3 totals 14 residues. The DNA of the CDR3 is TGTGCCAGCTCTGCGGTCCCTAACACCGGGGAGCTGTTTTTT. Translation gives CASSAVPNTGELFF. The full variable domain, in which reference TRBV7-6 and TRBJ2-2 provide the parts outside the CDR3, is GAGVSQSPRYKVTKRGQDVALRCDPISGHVSLYWYRQALGQGPEFLTYFNYEAQQDKSGLPNDRFSAERPEGSISTLTIQRTEQRDSAMYRCASSAVPNTGELFFGEGSRLTVL.

The chain links TRBV7-2 to TRBJ2-3; D call uncertain. Trimming pared 1 base from V and 4 bases from J, leaving 12 bases between. The CDR3 runs to 15 residues. Per germline, CDR1 SGHTA and CDR2 FQGNSA. CDR3 nucleotides: TGTGCCAGCAGCTTAGTAGGCTACTTTCCAGATACGCAGTATTTT. It is translated as CASSLVGYFPDTQYF.

This clonotype was found many times. The V call is TRBV7-9, the J call TRBJ1-6, with TRBD1 as a possible D gene (6 bases). The germline V and J ends were trimmed by 5 bases and 13 bases, with 15 bases remaining between them. The length of the CDR3 is 13 residues. Per germline, CDR1 SEHNR and CDR2 FQNEAQ (reference sequence). The CDR3 here is CASSPEGGSPLHF. Written as DNA, the CDR3 is TGTGCCAGCAGCCCTGAAGGGGGTTCGCCCCTCCACTTT.

The rearrangement links TRBV20-1 to TRBJ1-2; tentatively, D is TRBD1 (6 bases). Trimming stripped 4 bases from V and 8 bases from J, with 17 bases between. Per the germline V gene, CDR1 is DFQATT and CDR2 is SNEGSKA (reference sequence). The CDR3 consists of 13 residues. CDR3: CSAIDRSHNGYTF. The CDR3 DNA reads TGCAGTGCTATCGACAGGAGTCACAACGGCTACACCTTC.

This clonotype is medium-sized within its sample. This chain connects TRBV4-2 to TRBJ2-7; tentatively, D is TRBD1 (6 bases). V was trimmed by 1 base and J by 5 bases, leaving 12 bases between them. Per the germline V gene, CDR1 is LGHNA and CDR2 is YNFKEQ. The CDR3 runs 14 residues. The CDR3 DNA follows: TGTGCCAGCAGCCAAGGCCGGACAGCCAACGAGCAGTACTTC. It is translated as CASSQGRTANEQYF.

This clonotype occurred many times. The genes are TRBV4-3 and TRBJ1-4; D remains unclear. This CDR3 is 13 amino acids long. The V end lost 0 bases, the J end lost 8 bases, and 7 bases lay between the germline ends. Germline assignment: CDR1 LGHNA and CDR2 YSLEER. CDR3 coding DNA: TGCGCCAGCAGCCAAGATCATAGGGAAAAACTGTTTTTT. Translation gives CASSQDHREKLFF.

This clonotype turned up a few times. The V and J genes are TRBV2 and TRBJ2-5, with TRBD1 as a possible D gene (6 bases). The CDR3 extends over 15 amino acids. V was pared by 4 bases and J by 1 base, with 13 bases between. The V gene's germline CDR1 is SNHLY and CDR2 FYNNEI. CDR3 in amino acids: CASSGTRTAQETQYF. CDR3 DNA sequence: TGTGCCAGCAGTGGAACCCGGACAGCCCAAGAGACCCAGTACTTC.

The rearrangement links TRBV25-1 to TRBJ1-3; no clear D gene. Germline CDR1 and CDR2: MGHDK and SYGVNS. Trimming pared 5 bases from V and 0 bases from J, leaving 5 bases between. The length of the CDR3 is 13 residues. The CDR3 loop reads CASSSASGNTIYF. The CDR3 region has the DNA TGTGCCAGCAGTTCCGCCTCTGGAAACACCATATATTTT.